This TCR beta chain was recovered during a study of neurological immune-mediated disorders. Whole-study results and caveats: In multiple sclerosis patients, the repertoire cluster was unrelated to clinical or MRI findings. In HTLV-1-associated myelopathy, TCR clonal expansion was greatest, whereas multiple sclerosis had the least, falling below healthy controls.

This CDR3 contains 14 residues. Germline loops: CDR1 SEHNR, CDR2 FQNEAQ (reference sequence). V shed 3 bases and J 0 bases; nucleotides not matched to a gene: 2. cDNA was made by 5'RACE with 10-nucleotide random UMIs. From 15-18 subjects, every sequencing run obtained over 180 million TCR-beta sequences. MiXCR was run by TCRdb on the 5' RACE reads, yielding one entry per CDR3 protein. The table lists 70,000 to 90,000 distinct CDR3 sequences, 5.5% to 6.5% of them singletons. This clonotype was seen repeatedly, ten times or more. What it binds is not known. Specified time point: longitudinal time-point 2.

The origin of this receptor is a woman aged 60-70 years with multiple sclerosis. Specimen: PBMCs. V gene TRBV7-9 combines with J gene TRBJ2-7; 7 bases agree with TRBD1. CDR3 coding DNA: TGTGCCAGCAGCTTGGGACAGAGCTCCTACGAGCAGTACTTC. Translating it yields CASSLGQSSYEQYF.